Below, 16 T cell receptor beta chains from the same sample are listed, as sequenced in a study of beta chain features in type 1 diabetes (dated by TCRdb to about 2018). These receptors' antigens are unknown. Libraries were built with the immunoSEQ multiplex PCR assay. The entire amount of isolated RNA was reverse transcribed using the High Capacity cDNA Reverse Transcription Kit, so the sequenced TCRB transcripts were expressed ones. TCRdb limited this immuneACCESS table to in-frame rearrangements with V and J called. A share of clones is missing; checked studies link under half to unresolved V genes, and the rest is unexplained. The sample table records about 150,000 clones; approximately 7.9% of these occur just once. Jointly, the top ten make up under 0.6% of the sample. Beyond this particular receptor, the publication reports: A moderate but significant shortening of TCRB CDR3 length was observed in type 1 diabetes patients in all four CD4+ subsets.

Sample: central memory CD4+ T cells from blood. These receptors came from a man between 18 and 29 years old with type 1 diabetes.

The sample holds many counts of this clone. The V call is TRBV10-3, the J call TRBJ2-1; D not resolved. Germline V gene data show CDR1 as ENHRY and CDR2 as SYGVKD. This CDR3 spans 14 amino acids. V lost 0 bases to trimming and J lost 7 bases, with 10 bases between them. The CDR3 region has the DNA TGTGCCATCAGTGAGTCGAATGGCTCGAATGAGCAGTTCTTC. It translates to CAISESNGSNEQFF.

The chain has TRBV29-1 and TRBJ1-3, with D possibly TRBD1 on 6 matching bases. The CDR3 runs 12 residues. Germline-derived CDR1 and CDR2 are SQVTM and ANQGSEA. V was shortened by 5 bases and J by 2 bases, with 7 bases between the two germline ends. CDR3 region: CSVPGAGNTIYF. The CDR3 DNA is TGCAGCGTTCCAGGGGCTGGAAACACCATATATTTT.

The gene calls are TRBV6-6 and TRBJ1-4; D is unresolved. Between the trimmed V and J ends, which lost 4 bases and 8 bases, there was a span of 14 bases. This CDR3 comprises 14 residues. Germline-derived CDR1 and CDR2 are MNHNY and SVGAGI (reference sequence). The DNA for the CDR3 is TGTGCCAGCAGTTCACCTACTAATGGCGAAAAACTGTTTTTT. It codes for CASSSPTNGEKLFF.

The table lists this clone with a few counts. The gene calls are TRBV5-1 and TRBJ1-2, with 10 bases that match TRBD1. Germline V gene sequence: CDR1 SGHRS, CDR2 YFSETQ. V shed 4 bases and J 3 bases; nucleotides not matched to a gene: 12. This CDR3 has 17 amino acids. In nucleotides, the CDR3 is TGCGCCAGCAGCCTCCTCGGGACAGGGGTTTCGGACTATGGCTACACCTTC. It encodes CASSLLGTGVSDYGYTF.

The CDR3 coding sequence is TGCGCCAGCAGCGGAACACCGGGGGGGGGCGCGAACACTGAAGCTTTCTTT. Translation: CASSGTPGGGANTEAFF. V and J are TRBV5-1 and TRBJ1-1; possible D gene TRBD1, 6 bases. The CDR3 spans 17 residues. With 4 bases removed from V and 1 base from J, the gap between germline ends came to 20 bases. Germline V gives CDR1 SGHRS, CDR2 YFSETQ. The full variable domain, its missing parts supplied by reference TRBV5-1 and TRBJ1-1, is KAGVTQTPRYLIKTRGQQVTLSCSPISGHRSVSWYQQTPGQGLQFLFEYFSETQRNKGNFPGRFSGRQFSNSRSEMNVSTLELGDSALYLCASSGTPGGGANTEAFFGQGTRLTVV.

The chain uses TRBV5-1 and TRBJ1-2; 7 positions agree with TRBD1. The germline CDR1 and CDR2 sequences are SGHRS and YFSETQ. The CDR3 covers 15 residues. With 4 bases clipped from V and 5 bases from J, the junction kept 11 bases outside the gene matches. The CDR3 loop reads CASSPNRDSYYGYTF. The CDR3 DNA reads as TGCGCCAGCAGCCCGAACCGGGACAGCTATTATGGCTACACCTTC. Full variable domain (missing parts from reference TRBV5-1 and TRBJ1-2): KAGVTQTPRYLIKTRGQQVTLSCSPISGHRSVSWYQQTPGQGLQFLFEYFSETQRNKGNFPGRFSGRQFSNSRSEMNVSTLELGDSALYLCASSPNRDSYYGYTFGSGTRLTVV.

This clone showed up just a few times. The chain recombines TRBV18 with TRBJ2-1; 9 nucleotides line up with TRBD2. The germline CDR1 and CDR2 sequences are KGHSH and LQKENI. V lost 3 bases to trimming and J lost 6 bases; unmatched junction nucleotides: 6. The CDR3 covers 15 residues. The chain's CDR3 is CASSPGTSNGNEQFF. DNA for the CDR3: TGTGCCAGCTCACCCGGGACTAGCAACGGCAATGAGCAGTTCTTC.

The chain has TRBV9 and TRBJ2-2; the match to TRBD2 covers 8 bases. From germline, CDR1 is SGDLS and CDR2 YYNGEE. The CDR3 extends over 15 amino acids. V shed 0 bases and J 4 bases; nucleotides not matched to a gene: 2. The CDR3 loop reads CASSVGGGITGELFF. The CDR3 nucleotides are TGTGCCAGCAGCGTAGGCGGGGGGATCACCGGGGAGCTGTTTTTT.

This clone was counted between two and nine times. The chain couples TRBV7-2 to TRBJ2-3; 8 bases agree with TRBD2. Germline CDR1 is SGHTA and CDR2 is FQGNSA. The CDR3 consists of 17 residues. After removal of 4 bases from V and 2 bases from J, the junction contained 11 bases not matched to a gene. CDR3 coding DNA: TGTGCCAGCAGCTCCCCGCGGACTAGCCCAAACACAGATACGCAGTATTTT. Its translation: CASSSPRTSPNTDTQYF.

The V gene is TRBV7-2, the J gene TRBJ2-5, with 10 bases identical to TRBD2. The V gene end was trimmed by 5 bases and the J gene end by 2 bases; junction bases not matched to a gene: 5. This CDR3 has 15 amino acids. Germline CDR1 reads SGHTA; CDR2 reads FQGNSA. The CDR3 sequence: CASSPQRGGQETQYF. CDR3 nucleotides: TGTGCCAGCAGCCCCCAGCGGGGGGGGCAAGAGACCCAGTACTTC.

This clone was counted a few times. The rearrangement links TRBV11-2 to TRBJ2-7, with 9 bases matching TRBD1. Germline lookup yields CDR1 SGHAT and CDR2 FQNNGV. The junction had 6 bases not matched to a gene; V was cut back by 5 bases and J by 4 bases. The CDR3 is made up of 14 amino acids. The CDR3 nucleotides read TGTGCCAGCAGCCGAGACAGGGGGGCGTACGAGCAGTACTTC. This encodes CASSRDRGAYEQYF.

This clone has just a few counts. V is TRBV18 and J is TRBJ2-7; D possibly corresponds to TRBD2 (7 bases). Germline V CDR1 and CDR2: KGHSH, LQKENI. The ends were cut back, 2 bases at V and 6 bases at J, with 14 bases in the middle. This CDR3 spans 14 amino acids. CDR3 DNA sequence: TGTGCCAGCTCACCAGGTTACAGGGAGGGCGAGCAGTACTTC. Its protein is CASSPGYREGEQYF.

J is TRBJ2-7 and V is TRBV6-1; tentatively, D is TRBD2 (6 bases). V dropped 3 bases and J dropped 10 bases, with 13 bases sitting between them. Per the germline V gene, CDR1 is MNHNS and CDR2 is SASEGT. The CDR3 is 12 amino acids. CDR3 amino acids: CASSEGLTRQYF. CDR3 nucleotide sequence: TGTGCCAGCAGTGAGGGACTCACAAGACAGTACTTC.

In this sample, this clone turned up a few times. This chain uses TRBV27 with TRBJ2-1; the match to TRBD2 covers 9 bases. In germline, CDR1 is MNHEY, CDR2 SMNVEV (reference sequence). This CDR3 region has 16 residues. The J segment lost 5 bases and the V segment lost 2 bases, leaving 7 bases of the junction unmatched. CDR3 sequence (DNA): TGTGCCAGCAGTTTACGCGGGAGGGCCAGAGACAATGAGCAGTTCTTC. Amino acids: CASSLRGRARDNEQFF.

In its sample, this clone was seen a few times. The genes are TRBV18 and TRBJ2-3; 14 nucleotides match TRBD2. The CDR3 contains 16 residues. The V gene's germline CDR1 is KGHSH and CDR2 LQKENI. V dropped 0 bases and J dropped 4; count of bases not matched to a gene: 0. DNA for the CDR3: TGTGCCAGCTCACCACCGGGACTAGCGGGGGCAGATACGCAGTATTTT. Residues: CASSPPGLAGADTQYF. Full variable domain (missing parts from reference TRBV18 and TRBJ2-3): NAGVMQNPRHLVRRRGQEARLRCSPMKGHSHVYWYRQLPEEGLKFMVYLQKENIIDESGMPKERFSAEFPKEGPSILRIQQVVRGDSAAYFCASSPPGLAGADTQYFGPGTRLTVL.

The chain uses TRBV28 and TRBJ2-1; tentatively, D is TRBD1 (5 bases). The CDR3 contains 13 residues. Germline CDR1 MDHEN, CDR2 SYDVKM. V lost 5 bases and J lost 7, with 12 bases in between. CDR3 sequence reads: CASSQTVRNEQFF. The CDR3 DNA follows: TGTGCCAGCAGTCAGACAGTCCGAAATGAGCAGTTCTTC.